The 29 T cell receptor beta chains below were found in one sample sequenced in a study of T cell responses to AZD1222 COVID-19 vaccine. Here immunoSEQ multiplex PCR was the method, and the copy in TCRdb shows in-frame clones only, minus some. The sample consists of about 140,000 clones, roughly 92% of them appearing once. The sample in question was peripheral blood, obtained 28 days after the second AZD1222 dose. The receptors were gathered from an adult who received the AZD1222 COVID-19 vaccine.

The gene calls are TRBV3-1 (or the pseudogene TRBV3-2) and TRBJ1-2, with D possibly being TRBD1 (5 bases). V shed 6 bases and J shed 0 bases, with 17 bases lying between them. This CDR3 is built from 16 residues. CDR1 and CDR2 (germline): LGHDT, YNNKEL (reference sequence). CDR3 coding DNA: TGTGCCAGCAGGGGTATGTTAGGGGAGGCTAACTATGGCTACACCTTC. Its protein is CASRGMLGEANYGYTF.

This chain links TRBV5-4 with TRBJ1-1; D might be TRBD1 (5 bases). Trimming left V 3 bases short and J 4 bases short, with 7 bases between. Germline CDR1 and CDR2: SGHNT and YYREEE (reference sequence). The CDR3 length is 12 residues. CDR3 residues: CASSSGFTEAFF. For the CDR3, the DNA is TGTGCCAGCAGCTCAGGGTTCACTGAAGCTTTCTTT. The full variable domain, its missing parts supplied by reference TRBV5-4 and TRBJ1-1, is ETGVTQSPTHLIKTRGQQVTLRCSSQSGHNTVSWYQQALGQGPQFIFQYYREEENGRGNFPPRFSGLQFPNYSSELNVNALELDDSALYLCASSSGFTEAFFGQGTRLTVV.

CDR3 amino acids: CASSSRRESPLHF. The CDR3 coding sequence is TGTGCCAGCAGCTCCCGCCGGGAATCACCCCTCCACTTT. This rearrangement joins TRBV7-9 to TRBJ1-6; no clear D. V dropped 4 bases and J dropped 10 bases, with 11 bases sitting between them. Germline V gene sequence: CDR1 SEHNR, CDR2 FQNEAQ (reference sequence). The CDR3 spans 13 residues.

This chain uses TRBV18 with TRBJ2-4; 13 positions match TRBD2. CDR1 is KGHSH and CDR2 is LQKENI in the germline V gene. Unmatched junction bases numbered 8, after V lost 3 bases and J lost 6 bases. CDR3 length: 17 residues. DNA of the CDR3: TGTGCCAGCTCACCGCAGACTAGCGGGGGGAGGGGAAACATTCAGTACTTC. Translation: CASSPQTSGGRGNIQYF.

This clone was recorded once. The chain links TRBV6-5 to TRBJ2-4; the D is unclear. This CDR3 spans 14 amino acids. The germline V and J ends were trimmed by 7 bases and 1 base, with 11 bases remaining between them. Germline CDR1 and CDR2: MNHEY and SVGAGI. The CDR3 spells CASKPGFAKNIQYF. The CDR3 DNA is TGTGCCAGCAAGCCAGGTTTTGCCAAAAACATTCAGTACTTC.

The chain links TRBV5-4 to TRBJ1-1; D gene unclear. This CDR3 has 11 residues. The germline CDR1 and CDR2 sequences are SGHNT and YYREEE (reference sequence). Trimming removed 0 bases at V and 7 bases at J, with 4 bases between. The CDR3 DNA reads TGTGCCAGCAGCTTGGGGTTTGAAGCTTTCTTT. This gives the protein CASSLGFEAFF.

The CDR3 region has the DNA TGCGCCAGCAGTGAACGGGGAAGGAGCAATCAGCCCCAGCATTTT. Translating it yields CASSERGRSNQPQHF. The chain links TRBV10-2 to TRBJ1-5, with unresolved D. The CDR3 runs 15 residues. Trimming shortened V by 3 bases and J by 1 base, and 10 bases separated the two germline ends. Per the germline V gene, CDR1 is WSHSY and CDR2 is SAAADI.

This clone was seen a single time. This chain connects TRBV5-1 to TRBJ1-1; no definite D call. The CDR3 sequence is 14 residues long. V dropped 6 bases and J dropped 3 bases, with 15 bases sitting between them. CDR1 and CDR2 (germline): SGHRS, YFSETQ. CDR3 region: CASNPTGGDTEAFF. The CDR3 DNA follows: TGCGCCAGCAATCCCACCGGAGGCGACACTGAAGCTTTCTTT.

The chain combines TRBV19 with TRBJ1-5; 7 bases fit TRBD1. The CDR3 has 16 amino acids. Germline V gene lookup returns CDR1 LNHDA and CDR2 SQIVND (reference sequence). The J segment lost 9 bases and the V segment lost 5 bases, leaving 16 bases of the junction unmatched. CDR3 DNA: TGTGCCAGTAGTGCGGGGACAGCCTCATATCGAGGGCCCCAGCATTTT. This codes for CASSAGTASYRGPQHF.

The chain joins TRBV19 to TRBJ1-1; D may be TRBD1 (6 bases). V dropped 1 base and J dropped 6 bases, with 15 bases sitting between them. From germline, CDR1 is LNHDA and CDR2 SQIVND (reference sequence). The CDR3 has 15 residues. CDR3 sequence reads: CASSIAEGGNPEAFF. The CDR3 DNA is TGTGCCAGTAGTATAGCAGAGGGGGGCAATCCTGAAGCTTTCTTT.

J is TRBJ1-2 and V is TRBV18; 7 nucleotides agree with TRBD1. The CDR3 extends over 15 amino acids. V lost 6 bases to trimming and J lost 2 bases; unmatched junction nucleotides: 9. Germline CDR1 is KGHSH and CDR2 is LQKENI. This chain's CDR3 is CASSPGTEINYGYTF. DNA of the CDR3: TGTGCCAGCTCTCCCGGGACAGAAATCAACTATGGCTACACCTTC.

V gene TRBV6-5 combines with J gene TRBJ1-2, with unresolved D. The CDR3 length is 15 residues. CDR1 and CDR2 (germline): MNHEY, SVGAGI. Deletions cut 0 bases from V and 0 bases from J, with 8 bases between. CDR3 coding DNA: TGTGCCAGCAGTTACTCGCGCAGCGCTAACTATGGCTACACCTTC. It specifies CASSYSRSANYGYTF.

J is TRBJ1-2 and V is TRBV7-6, with D uncertain. The V gene's germline CDR1 is SGHVS and CDR2 FNYEAQ. V dropped 10 bases and J dropped 4 bases, with 28 bases sitting between them. The CDR3 sequence is 17 residues long. CDR3 amino acids: CAILEGPGPDLFYGYTF. In nucleotides, the CDR3 is TGTGCCATCCTTGAAGGGCCAGGTCCTGACCTATTCTATGGCTACACCTTC.

The genes are TRBV23-1 and TRBJ2-3, with 8 bases that match TRBD1. TRBV23-1 is an ORF, and what it does is uncertain. CDR3 length: 14 residues. Trimming removed 7 bases from V and 0 bases from J; junction bases left unmatched: 3. CDR3 amino acids: CASTRDRSTDTQYF. DNA of the CDR3: TGCGCCAGCACCCGGGACAGGAGCACAGATACGCAGTATTTT.

The chain carries TRBV5-1 and TRBJ1-4; D not resolved. Germline CDR1 SGHRS, CDR2 YFSETQ. The CDR3 loop spans 14 amino acids. Deletions cut 5 bases from V and 1 base from J, with 9 bases between. Written as DNA, the CDR3 is TGCGCCAGCAGTGCAGGAGGAACTAATGAAAAACTGTTTTTT. Translated: CASSAGGTNEKLFF.

This clone was detected once. This rearrangement joins TRBV6-1 to TRBJ2-1; 11 bases map to TRBD2. The germline CDR1 and CDR2 sequences are MNHNS and SASEGT. The CDR3 has 19 residues. Unmatched junction bases numbered 9, after V lost 2 bases and J lost 0 bases. The CDR3, as DNA: TGTGCCAGCAGTGAATGGGAACTAGCGGGAGCATACTCCTACAATGAGCAGTTCTTC. Translating gives CASSEWELAGAYSYNEQFF.

The V and J genes are TRBV9 and TRBJ1-1; D may be TRBD1 (5 bases). CDR1 is SGDLS and CDR2 is YYNGEE in the germline V gene. The CDR3 extends over 15 amino acids. The V end was cut by 3 bases, the J end by 3 bases, with 15 bases between. The CDR3 here is CASSEGIDADTEAFF. The CDR3 DNA sequence: TGTGCCAGCAGCGAGGGGATAGACGCAGACACTGAAGCTTTCTTT. The whole variable domain, remainder taken from reference TRBV9 and TRBJ1-1, is DSGVTQTPKHLITATGQRVTLRCSPRSGDLSVYWYQQSLDQGLQFLIQYYNGEERAKGNILERFSAQQFPDLHSELNLSSLELGDSALYFCASSEGIDADTEAFFGQGTRLTVV.

This clone was detected a few times. This chain connects TRBV6-5 to TRBJ1-4; 10 bases align to TRBD1. CDR3 length: 15 residues. V was pared by 4 bases and J by 8 bases, with 7 bases of the junction left unmatched. The germline CDR1 and CDR2 sequences are MNHEY and SVGAGI. In DNA, the CDR3 is TGTGCCAGCAGTTCCTTCCGGGACAGGGGAGAAAAACTGTTTTTT. Protein: CASSSFRDRGEKLFF.

The chain joins TRBV28 to TRBJ1-6; 7 nucleotides match TRBD1. After removal of 2 bases from V and 9 bases from J, the junction contained 10 bases not matched to a gene. CDR1 is MDHEN, CDR2 SYDVKM, per germline. The CDR3 is 16 residues long. The CDR3 here is CASSLDRVRKSSPLHF. CDR3 nucleotide sequence: TGTGCCAGCAGTTTAGACAGGGTTAGAAAAAGTTCACCCCTCCACTTT. Together with reference TRBV28 and TRBJ1-6, the CDR3 gives the full variable domain: DVKVTQSSRYLVKRTGEKVFLECVQDMDHENMFWYRQDPGLGLRLIYFSYDVKMKEKGDIPEGYSVSREKKERFSLILESASTNQTSMYLCASSLDRVRKSSPLHFGNGTRLTVT.

V usage is TRBV28 and J usage is TRBJ1-2; D uncertain. Germline values: CDR1 MDHEN, CDR2 SYDVKM. Trimming cost V 6 bases and J 7 bases, with 9 bases left between them. The CDR3 spans 11 residues. The CDR3 nucleotides read TGTGCCAGCAGGGGCCCTGGTGGCTACACCTTC. Amino acid sequence: CASRGPGGYTF.

A single count supports this clone. This chain connects TRBV28 to TRBJ1-2; 8 positions match TRBD1. The CDR3 has 17 amino acids. Unmatched junction bases numbered 15, after V lost 4 bases and J lost 5 bases. CDR1 and CDR2 from the germline V gene are MDHEN and SYDVKM. The CDR3 region has the DNA TGTGCCAGCAGTTCTCGACAGGGGAAACACCAGTCTTATGGCTACACCTTC. The encoded protein is CASSSRQGKHQSYGYTF.

The J gene is TRBJ1-1, the V gene TRBV6-5; a possible D gene is TRBD1 (5 bases). Germline CDR1 is MNHEY and CDR2 is SVGAGI. The V gene lost 0 bases and the J gene lost 6 bases, with 8 bases spanning the gap. This CDR3 has 13 amino acids. The CDR3, as DNA: TGTGCCAGCAGTTACTCAGGGACGGCTGAAGCTTTCTTT. This encodes CASSYSGTAEAFF.

The gene calls are TRBV7-2 and TRBJ1-2; D ambiguous. V shed 5 bases and J shed 2 bases, with 15 bases lying between them. This CDR3 comprises 15 residues. Germline assignment: CDR1 SGHTA and CDR2 FQGNSA. CDR3 region: CASSPQQGRNYGYTF. CDR3 nucleotides: TGTGCCAGCAGCCCTCAACAAGGACGGAACTATGGCTACACCTTC.

The rearrangement joins TRBV6-6 to TRBJ2-7; the D is unclear. Germline CDR1 is MNHNY and CDR2 is SVGAGI (reference sequence). CDR3 length: 12 residues. V was shortened by 2 bases and J by 6 bases, with 8 bases between the two germline ends. The CDR3 nucleotides read TGTGCCAGCAGTTACGAACGAAGCGAGCAGTACTTC. Amino acid sequence: CASSYERSEQYF.

The chain recombines TRBV5-1 with TRBJ1-1; D is undetermined. The CDR3 sequence is 13 residues long. Germline lookup yields CDR1 SGHRS and CDR2 YFSETQ. The ends were cut back, 3 bases at V and 1 base at J, with 7 bases in the middle. The CDR3 loop reads CASSSGPNTEAFF. The CDR3 nucleotides are TGCGCCAGCAGCTCGGGCCCGAACACTGAAGCTTTCTTT.

The chain has TRBV4-3 and TRBJ1-6, with TRBD1 matching over 8 bases. The trim removed 0 bases at V and 7 bases at J, leaving 11 bases unmatched. The CDR3 contains 18 residues. In germline, CDR1 is LGHNA, CDR2 YSLEER. CDR3 in DNA: TGCGCCAGCAGCCAAGAGGCAGACAGGGGAGGTCGAAATTCACCCCTCCACTTT. Its protein product is CASSQEADRGGRNSPLHF.

The V and J genes are TRBV6-5 and TRBJ1-3, with D possibly TRBD1 on 5 matching bases. This CDR3 spans 15 amino acids. Germline CDR1 reads MNHEY; CDR2 reads SVGAGI. V was shortened by 7 bases and J by 4 bases, with 17 bases between the two germline ends. In DNA, the CDR3 is TGTGCCAGCATTGTGGTAGGGGCGCAAGGAAACACCATATATTTT. It yields the protein CASIVVGAQGNTIYF.

The chain links TRBV28 to TRBJ1-2, with TRBD1 matching 9 bases. The CDR3 extends over 14 amino acids. The junction had 2 bases not matched to a gene; V was cut back by 4 bases and J by 2 bases. Germline V lookup: CDR1 MDHEN, CDR2 SYDVKM. The CDR3 nucleotides read TGTGCCAGCAGTTGGACAGGGGAAAACTATGGCTACACCTTC. It specifies CASSWTGENYGYTF.

The V call is TRBV27, the J call TRBJ2-1; D gene uncertain. The CDR3 spans 16 residues. V lost 0 bases and J 7 bases, leaving 16 bases between the germline ends. Looked up from germline, CDR1 is MNHEY and CDR2 is SMNVEV (reference sequence). CDR3 residues: CASSLSKGFEINEQFF. The CDR3 DNA sequence: TGTGCCAGCAGTTTATCGAAAGGGTTTGAGATTAATGAGCAGTTCTTC.